This record covers a single T cell receptor beta chain. Libraries were prepared by immunoSEQ multiplex PCR; TCRdb keeps only in-frame clonotypes and omits some of them. The sample records more than 450,000 clones, roughly 90% being singletons. Germline V CDR1 and CDR2: SNHLY, FYNNEI. The CDR3 sequence is 10 residues long. V was clipped by 6 bases and J by 8 bases, with 7 bases between them. The entry originates in a study of blood T cell repertoires in COVID-19. Background on the study: Acute and convalescent COVID-19 samples came from the United States, Italy and Spain.

Sequencing was carried out using PBMCs or T cells enriched from blood (not recorded which). This TCR came from a woman aged 18-29 years who had recovered from COVID-19. The rearrangement uses TRBV2 and TRBJ1-2, with no clear D. CDR3 amino acids: CASSERGYTF. The DNA of the CDR3 is TGTGCCAGCAGCGAACGGGGCTACACCTTC.